This T cell receptor beta chain was identified during a study of blood T cell dynamics during melanoma immunotherapy. Time point indicated: pre-treatment baseline. Some clones are missing from TCRdb's copy, which holds only in-frame ones; the method was immunoSEQ multiplex PCR. The repertoire holds 5,500 to 8,500 clones, with roughly 83% as singletons. The germline V and J ends were trimmed by 5 bases and 9 bases, with 16 bases remaining between them. The CDR3 consists of 12 residues. The germline gives CDR1 SQVTM, CDR2 ANQGSEA. V usage is TRBV29-1 and J usage is TRBJ1-1; D may be TRBD1 (5 bases). The sample was blood, taken from a patient treated with checkpoint blockade. The receptor was derived from a human donor with melanoma. Some clones in this sample may be carry-over from other donors' samples. In DNA, the CDR3 is TGCAGCGTTCTGGGGCAGGCGAATAAAGCTTTCTTT. It is translated as CSVLGQANKAFF.